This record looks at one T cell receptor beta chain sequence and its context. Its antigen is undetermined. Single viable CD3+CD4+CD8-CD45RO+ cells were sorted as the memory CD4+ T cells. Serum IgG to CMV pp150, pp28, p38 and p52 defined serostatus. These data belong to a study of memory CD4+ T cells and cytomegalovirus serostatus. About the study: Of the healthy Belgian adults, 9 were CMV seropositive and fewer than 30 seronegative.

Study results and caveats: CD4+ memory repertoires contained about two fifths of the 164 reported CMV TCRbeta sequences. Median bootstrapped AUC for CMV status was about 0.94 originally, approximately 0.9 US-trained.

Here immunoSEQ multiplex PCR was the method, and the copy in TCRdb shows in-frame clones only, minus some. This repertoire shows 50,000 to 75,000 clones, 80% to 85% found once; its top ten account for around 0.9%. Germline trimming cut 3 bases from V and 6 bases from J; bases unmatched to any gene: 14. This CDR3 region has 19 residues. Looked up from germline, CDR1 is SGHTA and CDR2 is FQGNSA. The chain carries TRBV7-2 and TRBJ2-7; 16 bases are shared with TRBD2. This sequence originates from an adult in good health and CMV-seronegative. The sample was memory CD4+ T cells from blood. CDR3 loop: CASSFPAGGLAGGPLEQYF. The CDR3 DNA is TGTGCCAGCAGCTTCCCGGCCGGGGGACTAGCGGGAGGGCCCCTCGAGCAGTACTTC.